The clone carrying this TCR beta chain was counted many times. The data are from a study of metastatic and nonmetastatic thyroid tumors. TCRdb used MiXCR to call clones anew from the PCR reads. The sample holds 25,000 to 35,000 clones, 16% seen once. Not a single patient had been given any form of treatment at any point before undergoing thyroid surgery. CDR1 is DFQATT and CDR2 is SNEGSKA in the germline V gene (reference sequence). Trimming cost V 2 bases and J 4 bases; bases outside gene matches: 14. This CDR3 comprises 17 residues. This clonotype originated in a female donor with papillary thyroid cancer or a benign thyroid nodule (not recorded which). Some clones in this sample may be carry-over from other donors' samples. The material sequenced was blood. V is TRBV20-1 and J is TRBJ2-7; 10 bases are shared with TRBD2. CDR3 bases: TGCAGTGCTAGATGGGGCCAGGCGGAGCGGGAGGGATACGAGCAGTACTTC. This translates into CSARWGQAEREGYEQYF.